This TCR beta chain was documented in a study of T cells in Graves' hyperthyroidism and ophthalmopathy. Study overall: Pretreatment peripheral blood was obtained at initial diagnosis.

This clonotype has at least ten counts. TCR beta CDR3 regions were amplified from RNA. First-round RT-PCR of the TCR CDR3 relied on the HTBI primer set. TCRdb re-derived calls from the multiplex PCR reads in MiXCR, one entry per CDR3 protein. The sample yields 300,000 to 450,000 distinct CDR3 sequences, roughly 15% seen once. Those patients with uncontrolled infection, other autoimmune disease, pregnancy or lactation were excluded. This CDR3 is built from 12 residues. Per the germline V gene, CDR1 is DFQATT and CDR2 is SNEGSKA (reference sequence). Trimming pared 3 bases from V and 6 bases from J, leaving 11 bases between.

The receptor was derived from a woman in her twenties or thirties with Graves' ophthalmopathy. The sample consisted of blood. This chain joins TRBV20-1 and TRBJ1-2; D unclear. CDR3 DNA: TGCAGTGCTAGTGAGGGTTGGCATGGCTACACCTTC. Amino acid sequence: CSASEGWHGYTF.